This passage covers 17 T cell receptor beta chains from one sample sequenced in a study of blood T cell repertoires in COVID-19 (dated by TCRdb to about 2020). Library preparation employed the immunoSEQ multiplex PCR assay. Held by TCRdb, this immuneACCESS table contains in-frame sequences only and omits some clones. Under half of the omission traces to an unresolved V gene where checked; the cause of the rest is unknown. Here the sample has some 110,000 clones; 75% to 90% occur a single time. Of the sample, about 15% is held by the ten largest clones. Sequences were obtained from peripheral blood. These receptors all stem from a man in his fifties or sixties with acute or convalescent COVID-19.

The V call is TRBV2, the J call TRBJ2-3; maybe TRBD1 (6 bases). With 5 bases removed from V and 10 bases from J, the gap between germline ends came to 16 bases. Germline CDR1 SNHLY, CDR2 FYNNEI. The CDR3 runs to 13 residues. The CDR3 sequence is CASSSETGWAQYF. Written as DNA, the CDR3 is TGTGCCAGCAGTTCGGAAACAGGGTGGGCGCAGTATTTT.

CDR3 residues: CASTSSSYEQYF. CDR3 nucleotide sequence: TGTGCCAGCACCTCCAGCTCCTACGAGCAGTACTTC. V is TRBV28 and J is TRBJ2-7; D not resolved. V shed 7 bases and J shed 0 bases, with 7 bases lying between them. The germline CDR1 and CDR2 sequences are MDHEN and SYDVKM. The CDR3 length is 12 residues.

About this clone: The junction departs from germline at one end; a sequencing error may be responsible. J is TRBJ1-1 and V is TRBV5-1; no firm D call. The germline CDR1 and CDR2 sequences are SGHRS and YFSETQ. The CDR3 consists of 15 residues. The CDR3 loop reads CASSLELGEGTEAFF. CDR3 sequence (DNA): TGCGCAAGCAGCTTAGAGCTCGGGGAGGGCACTGAAGCTTTCTTT.

This rearrangement joins TRBV7-8 to TRBJ2-3; 7 nucleotides agree with TRBD2. The CDR3 has 15 residues. Germline trimming cut 5 bases from V and 1 base from J; bases unmatched to any gene: 6. Germline CDR1 SGHVS, CDR2 FQNEAQ. The CDR3 DNA is TGTGCCAGCAGCGGGGGGGGGAGTCGCACAGATACGCAGTATTTT. This encodes CASSGGGSRTDTQYF.

V is TRBV3-1 (or the pseudogene TRBV3-2) and J is TRBJ2-3, with 7 bases matching TRBD1. The CDR3 loop spans 18 amino acids. The V gene's germline CDR1 is LGHDT and CDR2 YNNKEL (reference sequence). V lost 1 base and J lost 2; bases outside the gene matches: 12. CDR3 sequence reads: CASSQAGTAVSLTDTQYF. In nucleotides, the CDR3 is TGTGCCAGCAGCCAAGCCGGGACAGCGGTTTCTCTCACAGATACGCAGTATTTT.

The gene calls are TRBV6-4 and TRBJ2-3; a possible D gene is TRBD2 (6 bases). The CDR3 loop spans 14 amino acids. Trimming removed 6 bases from V and 0 bases from J, with 10 bases in between. Germline V gene lookup returns CDR1 MRHNA and CDR2 SNTAGT. CDR3 coding DNA: TGTGCCAGCAGCCCTGGGACTAGCACAGATACGCAGTATTTT. Protein sequence: CASSPGTSTDTQYF.

The chain uses TRBV4-1 and TRBJ2-7; the D gene is possibly TRBD1 (6 bases). CDR3 size: 14 residues. Deletions cut 2 bases from V and 0 bases from J, with 8 bases between. The germline gives CDR1 MGHRA, CDR2 YSYEKL. CDR3 DNA: TGCGCCAGCAGCCAAACAGGGATCTCCTACGAGCAGTACTTC. Its protein is CASSQTGISYEQYF.

This chain connects TRBV10-3 to TRBJ2-3; possible D gene TRBD1, 6 bases. Trimming left V 4 bases short and J 0 bases short, with 11 bases between. This CDR3 has 15 amino acids. Germline V lookup: CDR1 ENHRY, CDR2 SYGVKD. The CDR3 coding sequence is TGTGCCATCAGTGTTGGGGGCGGGAGCACAGATACGCAGTATTTT. Its translation is CAISVGGGSTDTQYF.

This chain connects TRBV7-9 to TRBJ2-5; possible D gene TRBD2, 6 bases. This CDR3 has 13 amino acids. V lost 6 bases to trimming and J lost 3 bases, with 11 bases between them. Germline values: CDR1 SEHNR, CDR2 FQNEAQ (reference sequence). This chain's CDR3 is CASSPSGEETQYF. The CDR3 DNA reads as TGTGCCAGCAGTCCTTCGGGAGAAGAGACCCAGTACTTC.

The chain joins TRBV4-1 to TRBJ2-7, with TRBD1 as a possible D gene (6 bases). The CDR3 contains 15 residues. Germline V lookup: CDR1 MGHRA, CDR2 YSYEKL. V was pared by 3 bases and J by 5 bases, with 17 bases between. The DNA of the CDR3 is TGCGCCAGCAGCCACCCCCCGACAGGTGTAGACGAGCAGTACTTC. Translating gives CASSHPPTGVDEQYF.

This chain connects TRBV3-1 (or the pseudogene TRBV3-2) to TRBJ1-6; D unresolved. V was pared by 3 bases and J by 6 bases, with 9 bases between. This CDR3 is built from 14 residues. The germline V gene encodes CDR1 LGHDT and CDR2 YNNKEL (reference sequence). CDR3: CASSHIGLNSPLHF. For the CDR3, the DNA is TGTGCCAGCAGCCATATTGGACTTAATTCACCCCTCCACTTT.

This sequence joins TRBV27 and TRBJ2-7; 8 positions match TRBD2. Germline CDR1 reads MNHEY; CDR2 reads SMNVEV (reference sequence). J gave up 6 bases and V 6 bases, and 7 bases lay outside the gene matches. The length of the CDR3 is 13 residues. The CDR3 DNA reads as TGTGCCAGCAGAGAAAGCGGGAGCAGCGAGCAGTACTTC. Protein: CASRESGSSEQYF.

V is TRBV5-4 and J is TRBJ1-2; no clear D gene. The V gene lost 0 bases and the J gene lost 3 bases, with 6 bases spanning the gap. Germline-derived CDR1 and CDR2 are SGHNT and YYREEE (reference sequence). This CDR3 has 13 residues. CDR3 sequence (DNA): TGTGCCAGCAGCTTGGTTAATTACTATGGCTACACCTTC. This translates into CASSLVNYYGYTF. The complete variable domain, with remaining parts taken from reference TRBV5-4 and TRBJ1-2, reads ETGVTQSPTHLIKTRGQQVTLRCSSQSGHNTVSWYQQALGQGPQFIFQYYREEENGRGNFPPRFSGLQFPNYSSELNVNALELDDSALYLCASSLVNYYGYTFGSGTRLTVV.

This clone was recorded a few times. One end of the junction is discordant with germline, which a read error may explain. This chain uses TRBV30 with TRBJ1-2; possible D gene TRBD1, 5 bases. This CDR3 region has 11 residues. Germline V lookup: CDR1 GTSNPN, CDR2 SVGIG (reference sequence). The CDR3 loop is CSAGSNYGYTF. The CDR3 DNA reads TGCTCCGCAGGGTCTAACTATGGCTACACCTTC.

The V call is TRBV29-1, the J call TRBJ2-1, with D perhaps TRBD2 (6 bases). Germline CDR1 reads SQVTM; CDR2 reads ANQGSEA. V was shortened by 7 bases and J by 4 bases, with 11 bases between the two germline ends. CDR3 length: 12 residues. In nucleotides, the CDR3 is TGCAGCGGCCAGGGACTGTACAATGAGCAGTTCTTC. The encoded protein is CSGQGLYNEQFF.

This chain's CDR3 is CASSTGQGGYQPQHF. CDR3 bases: TGTGCCAGTAGTACCGGACAGGGGGGATATCAGCCCCAGCATTTT. The V gene is TRBV19, the J gene TRBJ1-5; 10 nucleotides agree with TRBD1. The J segment lost 5 bases and the V segment lost 4 bases, leaving 5 bases of the junction unmatched. The CDR3 sequence is 15 residues long. Per germline, CDR1 LNHDA and CDR2 SQIVND (reference sequence).

The chain carries TRBV5-1 and TRBJ2-7, with D possibly being TRBD1 (6 bases). Germline V gene sequence: CDR1 SGHRS, CDR2 YFSETQ. The ends were cut back, 1 base at V and 0 bases at J, with 14 bases in the middle. This CDR3 is 16 amino acids long. In DNA, the CDR3 is TGCGCCAGCAGCTTGTCTGGGTGGGGGCTCTCCTACGAGCAGTACTTC. This gives the protein CASSLSGWGLSYEQYF.